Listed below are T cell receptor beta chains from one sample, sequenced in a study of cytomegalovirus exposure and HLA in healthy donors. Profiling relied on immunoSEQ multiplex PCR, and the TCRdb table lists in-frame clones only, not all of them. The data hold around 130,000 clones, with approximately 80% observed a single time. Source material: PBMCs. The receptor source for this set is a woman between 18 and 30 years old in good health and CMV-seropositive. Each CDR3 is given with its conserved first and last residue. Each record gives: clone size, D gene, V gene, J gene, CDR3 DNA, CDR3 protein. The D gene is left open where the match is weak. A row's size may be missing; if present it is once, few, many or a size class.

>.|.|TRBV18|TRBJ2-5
TGTGCCAGCTCACCCACTACGGGGGGCGGAATAGAGACCCAGTACTTC
CASSPTTGGGIETQYF
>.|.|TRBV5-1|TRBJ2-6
TGCGCCAGCAGCTTTCAGGGTTCCGGGGCCAACGTCCTGACTTTC
CASSFQGSGANVLTF
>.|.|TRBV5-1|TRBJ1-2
TGCGCCAGCAAACCGACAGGTAGTAACTATGGCTACACCTTC
CASKPTGSNYGYTF
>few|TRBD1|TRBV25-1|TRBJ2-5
TGTGCCAGCAGTGAGGGTACAGGGGGACTAGAGACCCAGTACTTC
CASSEGTGGLETQYF
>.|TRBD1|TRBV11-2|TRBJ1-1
TGTGCCAGCAGCTCAGGGACAGGGGGTAGGGACACTGAAGCTTTCTTT
CASSSGTGGRDTEAFF
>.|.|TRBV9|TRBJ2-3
TGTGCCAGCAGCGTAGACCTGGGGACACTCACAGATACGCAGTATTTT
CASSVDLGTLTDTQYF
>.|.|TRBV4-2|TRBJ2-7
TGTGCCAGCAGCCTGGGGGGGGCCACACTTAACGAGCAGTACTTC
CASSLGGATLNEQYF
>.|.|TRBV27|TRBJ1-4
TGTGCCAGCAGACCCCACAGGGACACTAATGAAAAACTGTTTTTT
CASRPHRDTNEKLFF
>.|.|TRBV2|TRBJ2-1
TGTGCCAGCAGTGTCTCCCCTAGCTTTAGAGATGAGCAGTTCTTC
CASSVSPSFRDEQFF
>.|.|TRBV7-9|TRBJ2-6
TGTGCCATCGTCTCGGGTCCGGGAGCCTGGGCCAACGTCCTGACTTTC
CAIVSGPGAWANVLTF
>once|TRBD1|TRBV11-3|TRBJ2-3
TGTGCCAGCAGCTTAGGGGGAGGACAGGGGGCAGATACGCAGTATTTT
CASSLGGGQGADTQYF
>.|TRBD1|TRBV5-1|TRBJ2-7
TGCGCCAGCAGCTTGGACAGGGGCCTCTACGAGCAGTACTTC
CASSLDRGLYEQYF
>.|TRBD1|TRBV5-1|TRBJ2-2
TGCGCCAGCAGCGGGACAGGGGTCGACACCGGGGAGCTGTTTTTT
CASSGTGVDTGELFF
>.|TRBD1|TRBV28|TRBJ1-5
TGTGCCAGCAGAAACAGGGGTTCACGGCAGCCCCAGCATTTT
CASRNRGSRQPQHF
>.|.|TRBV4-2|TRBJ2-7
TGTGCCAGCAGCCAAGATAATGACGAGCAGTACTTC
CASSQDNDEQYF
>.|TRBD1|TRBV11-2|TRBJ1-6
TGTGCCAGCAGCCCCCCGACAGGGGGGAGTAGGTCACCCCTCCACTTT
CASSPPTGGSRSPLHF
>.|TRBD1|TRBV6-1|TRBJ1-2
TGTGCCAGCAGGGAACAGGGGTCCTATGGCTACACCTTC
CASREQGSYGYTF
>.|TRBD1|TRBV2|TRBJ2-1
TGTGCCAGCAGCCTCGGACAGGGAGGAGGGGGTGAGCAGTTCTTC
CASSLGQGGGGEQFF
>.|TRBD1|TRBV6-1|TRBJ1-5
TGTGCCAGCAGTGAATTCGGACAGGTTACCAATCAGCCCCAGCATTTT
CASSEFGQVTNQPQHF
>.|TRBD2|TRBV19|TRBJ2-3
TGTGCCAGTAGTAATCTAGCGGGGGACCCCACAGATACGCAGTATTTT
CASSNLAGDPTDTQYF
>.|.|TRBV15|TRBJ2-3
TGTGCCACCAGCAGGAGGACTGCCGCCAGCACAGATACGCAGTATTTT
CATSRRTAASTDTQYF
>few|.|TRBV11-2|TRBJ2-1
TGTGCCAGCGGGGGGGCCTTCGACAATGAGCAGTTCTTC
CASGGAFDNEQFF
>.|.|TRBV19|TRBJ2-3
TGTGCCAGTAGTGTTGGGCCTTCTACAGATACGCAGTATTTT
CASSVGPSTDTQYF
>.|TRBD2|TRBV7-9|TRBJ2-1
TGTGCCAGCAGCTCCAGTCGTATTAGCGGGGGAGGGGCAAATGAGCAGTTCTTC
CASSSSRISGGGANEQFF
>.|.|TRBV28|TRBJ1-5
TGTGCCAGCAGTTTTGAGGAGACGACTAGCAATCAGCCCCAGCATTTT
CASSFEETTSNQPQHF
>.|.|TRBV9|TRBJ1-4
TGTGCCAGCAGCACTTCAGGGGAAAGAGGTGAAAAACTGTTTTTT
CASSTSGERGEKLFF
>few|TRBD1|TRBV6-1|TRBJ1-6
TGTGCCAGCAGTGCAGGGGGCACCTATTCACCCCTCCACTTT
CASSAGGTYSPLHF